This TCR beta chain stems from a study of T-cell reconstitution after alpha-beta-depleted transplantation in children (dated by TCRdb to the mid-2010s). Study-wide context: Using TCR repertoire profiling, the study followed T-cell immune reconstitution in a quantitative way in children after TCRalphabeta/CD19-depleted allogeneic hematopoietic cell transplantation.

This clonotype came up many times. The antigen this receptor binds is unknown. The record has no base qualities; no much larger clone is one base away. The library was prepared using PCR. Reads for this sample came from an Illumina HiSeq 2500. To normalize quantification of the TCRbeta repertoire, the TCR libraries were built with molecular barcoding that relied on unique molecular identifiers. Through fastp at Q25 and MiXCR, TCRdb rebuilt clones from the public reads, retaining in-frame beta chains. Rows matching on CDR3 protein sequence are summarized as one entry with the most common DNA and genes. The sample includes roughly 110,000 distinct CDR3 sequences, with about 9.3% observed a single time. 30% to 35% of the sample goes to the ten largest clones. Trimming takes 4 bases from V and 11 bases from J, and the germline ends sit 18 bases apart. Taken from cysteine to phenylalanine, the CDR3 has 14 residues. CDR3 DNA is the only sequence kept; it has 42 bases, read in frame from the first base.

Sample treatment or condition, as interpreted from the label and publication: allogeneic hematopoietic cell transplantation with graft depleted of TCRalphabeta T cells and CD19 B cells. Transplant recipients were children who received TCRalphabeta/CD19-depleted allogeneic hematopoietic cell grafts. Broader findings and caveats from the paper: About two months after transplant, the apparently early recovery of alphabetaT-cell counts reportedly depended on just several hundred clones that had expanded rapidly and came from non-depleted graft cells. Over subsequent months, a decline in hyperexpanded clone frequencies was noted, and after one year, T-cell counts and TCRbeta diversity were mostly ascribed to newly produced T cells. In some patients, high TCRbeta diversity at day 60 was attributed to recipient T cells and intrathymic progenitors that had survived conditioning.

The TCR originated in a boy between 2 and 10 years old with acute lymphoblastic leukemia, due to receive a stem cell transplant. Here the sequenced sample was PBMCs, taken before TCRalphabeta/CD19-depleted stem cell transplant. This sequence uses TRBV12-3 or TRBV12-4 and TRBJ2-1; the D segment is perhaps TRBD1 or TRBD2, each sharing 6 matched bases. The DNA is TGTGCCAGCAGTTCTAGCCGACGGGGGCCGAAGCAGTTCTTC. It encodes CASSSSRRGPKQFF.